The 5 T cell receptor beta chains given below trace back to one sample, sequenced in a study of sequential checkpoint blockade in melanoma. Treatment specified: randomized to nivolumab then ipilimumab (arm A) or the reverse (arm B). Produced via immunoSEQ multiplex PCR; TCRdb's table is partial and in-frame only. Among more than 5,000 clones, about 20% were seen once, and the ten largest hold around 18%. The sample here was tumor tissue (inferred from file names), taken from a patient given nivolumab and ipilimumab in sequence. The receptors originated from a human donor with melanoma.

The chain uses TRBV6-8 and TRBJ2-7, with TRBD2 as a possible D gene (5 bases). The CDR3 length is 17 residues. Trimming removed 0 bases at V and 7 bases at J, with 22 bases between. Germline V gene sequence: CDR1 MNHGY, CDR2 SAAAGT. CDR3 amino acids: CASSYSKPGRRTLEQYF. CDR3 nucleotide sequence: TGTGCCAGCAGTTACTCGAAGCCTGGACGGAGGACGCTTGAGCAGTACTTC.

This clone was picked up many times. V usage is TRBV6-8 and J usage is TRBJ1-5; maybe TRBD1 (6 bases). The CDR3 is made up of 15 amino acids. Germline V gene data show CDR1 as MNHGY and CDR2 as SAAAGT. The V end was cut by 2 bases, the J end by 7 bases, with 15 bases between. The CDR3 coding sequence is TGTGCCAGCAGTTACGGGGCGGGGGCTGAACAGCCCCAGCATTTT. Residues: CASSYGAGAEQPQHF.

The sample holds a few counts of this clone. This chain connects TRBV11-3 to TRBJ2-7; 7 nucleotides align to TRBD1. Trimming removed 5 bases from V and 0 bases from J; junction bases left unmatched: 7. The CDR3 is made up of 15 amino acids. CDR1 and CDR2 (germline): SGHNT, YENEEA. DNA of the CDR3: TGTGCCAGCAGCCGGGACAGACAATCCTCCTACGAGCAGTACTTC. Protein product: CASSRDRQSSYEQYF.

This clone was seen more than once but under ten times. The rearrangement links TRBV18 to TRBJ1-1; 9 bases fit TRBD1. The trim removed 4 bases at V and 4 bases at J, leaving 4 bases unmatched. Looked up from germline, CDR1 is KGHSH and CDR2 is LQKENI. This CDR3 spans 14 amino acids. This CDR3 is CASSQQGAITEAFF. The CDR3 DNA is TGTGCCAGCTCACAACAGGGGGCGATCACTGAAGCTTTCTTT.

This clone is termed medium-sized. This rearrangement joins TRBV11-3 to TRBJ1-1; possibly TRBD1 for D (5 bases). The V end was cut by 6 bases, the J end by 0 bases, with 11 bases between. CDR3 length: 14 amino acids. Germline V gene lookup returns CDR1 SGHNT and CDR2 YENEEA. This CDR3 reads CASRAGFMNTEAFF. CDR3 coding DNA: TGTGCCAGCAGAGCAGGGTTTATGAACACTGAAGCTTTCTTT. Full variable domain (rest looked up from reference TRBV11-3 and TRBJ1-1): EAGVVQSPRYKIIEKKQPVAFWCNPISGHNTLYWYLQNLGQGPELLIRYENEEAVDDSQLPKDRFSAERLKGVDSTLKIQPAELGDSAVYLCASRAGFMNTEAFFGQGTRLTVV.